This T cell receptor beta chain is drawn from a study of tumor and adjacent non-tumor tissue in lung cancer. Study in general: There were about twelve adenocarcinoma, 2 squamous cell carcinoma and 1 small cell lung cancer cases. On average, productive TCRbeta reads reached roughly 3.9 million per sample.

Whole-study findings and limits: TCR diversity was significantly greater in tumor than normal lung tissue. Tumor repertoires had a smaller top 100 clone share than normal lung.

A modified ARM-PCR protocol with three rounds of nested PCR amplified TCRbeta. In TCRdb, the multiplex PCR reads were re-called with MiXCR into one record per CDR3 protein. The data contain approximately 79,000 distinct CDR3 sequences, roughly two thirds of them singletons. No cell sorting was done before RNA was extracted from the tissue. The junction had 2 bases not matched to a gene; V was cut back by 4 bases and J by 4 bases. This CDR3 is built from 14 residues. Germline CDR1 and CDR2: MGHRA and YSYEKL. This clonotype is medium-sized within its sample. The antigen remains unidentified. The V gene is TRBV4-1, the J gene TRBJ2-5, with TRBD2 identical over 11 bases. Sequenced: lung tumor tissue. This TCR derives from a woman aged 40 to 50 with non-small cell lung cancer. The chain's CDR3 is CASSLGTSGETQYF. DNA of the CDR3: TGCGCCAGCAGCCTAGGGACTAGCGGAGAGACCCAGTACTTC.